In its sample, the clone carrying this TCR beta chain was seen many times. The antigen is undetermined. TCRdb re-called the reads through MiXCR, storing one row per CDR3 protein. The table includes 350,000 to 450,000 distinct CDR3 sequences, less than 20% detected once. Germline V gives CDR1 SGHTA, CDR2 FQGNSA. The CDR3 runs to 15 residues. V dropped 0 bases and J dropped 1 base, with 8 bases sitting between them. This entry belongs to a study of T cell repertoires in cytomegalovirus infection. About the research overall: Public TCR beta signature analysis indicated the presence of both CMV infection and matching HLA type.

Study conclusions and caveats: Totalled public TCR beta family frequency picked out people who carried CMV plus the relevant HLA.

The TCR comes from a human donor in good health (CMV status not recorded). Some clones in this sample may be carry-over from other donors' samples. Material for sequencing was PBMCs. The rearrangement joins TRBV7-2 to TRBJ2-3; the D is unclear. The CDR3 here is CASSLAHRGTDTQYF. The CDR3 DNA sequence: TGTGCCAGCAGCTTAGCGCATCGGGGCACAGATACGCAGTATTTT.